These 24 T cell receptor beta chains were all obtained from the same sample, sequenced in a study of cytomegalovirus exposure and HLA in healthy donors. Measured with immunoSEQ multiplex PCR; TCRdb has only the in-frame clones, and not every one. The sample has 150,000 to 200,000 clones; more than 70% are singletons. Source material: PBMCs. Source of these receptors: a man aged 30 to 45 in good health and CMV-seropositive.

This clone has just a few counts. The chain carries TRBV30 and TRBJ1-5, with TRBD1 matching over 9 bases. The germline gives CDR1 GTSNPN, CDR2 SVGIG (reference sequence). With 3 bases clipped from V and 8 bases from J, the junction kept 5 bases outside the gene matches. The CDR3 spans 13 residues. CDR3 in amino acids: CAWSRGQGKPQHF. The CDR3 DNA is TGTGCCTGGAGCCGGGGACAGGGCAAGCCCCAGCATTTT.

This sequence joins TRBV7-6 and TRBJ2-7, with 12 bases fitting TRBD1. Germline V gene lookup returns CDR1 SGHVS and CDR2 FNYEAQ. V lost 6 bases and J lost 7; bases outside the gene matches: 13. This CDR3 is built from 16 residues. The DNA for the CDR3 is TGTGCCAGCAGGGAAATCCAGGGACAGGGGGCGCAAGAGCAGTACTTC. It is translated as CASREIQGQGAQEQYF.

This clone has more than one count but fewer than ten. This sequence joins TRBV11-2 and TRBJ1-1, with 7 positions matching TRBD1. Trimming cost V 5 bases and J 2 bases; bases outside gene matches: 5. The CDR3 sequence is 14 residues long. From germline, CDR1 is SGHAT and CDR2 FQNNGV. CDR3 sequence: CASSRGQTNTEAFF. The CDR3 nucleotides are TGTGCCAGCAGCCGGGGACAGACAAACACTGAAGCTTTCTTT.

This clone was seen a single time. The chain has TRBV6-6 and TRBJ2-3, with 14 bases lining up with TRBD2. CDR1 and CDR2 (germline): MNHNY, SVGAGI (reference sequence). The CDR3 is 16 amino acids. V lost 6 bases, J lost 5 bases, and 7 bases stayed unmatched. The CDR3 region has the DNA TGTGCCAGCAGAATTACCGGGACTAGCGGGGGAGATACGCAGTATTTT. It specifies CASRITGTSGGDTQYF.

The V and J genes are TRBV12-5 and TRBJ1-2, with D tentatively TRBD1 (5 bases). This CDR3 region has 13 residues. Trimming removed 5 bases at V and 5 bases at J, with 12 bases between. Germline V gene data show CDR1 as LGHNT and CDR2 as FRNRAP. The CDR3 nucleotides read TGTGCTAGTGGTCGGGGGTTATCATATGGCTACACCTTC. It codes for CASGRGLSYGYTF.

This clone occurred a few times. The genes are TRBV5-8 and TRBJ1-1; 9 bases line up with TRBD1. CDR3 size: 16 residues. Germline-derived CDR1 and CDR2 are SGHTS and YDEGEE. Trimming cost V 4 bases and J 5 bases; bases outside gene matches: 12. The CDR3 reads CASSLGTGRVVTEAFF. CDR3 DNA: TGTGCCAGCAGCCTCGGGACAGGGAGGGTAGTGACTGAAGCTTTCTTT.

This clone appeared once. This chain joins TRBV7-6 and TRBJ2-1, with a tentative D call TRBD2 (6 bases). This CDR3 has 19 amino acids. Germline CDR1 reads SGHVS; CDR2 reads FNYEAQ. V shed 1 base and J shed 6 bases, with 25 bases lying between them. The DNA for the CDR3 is TGTGCCAGCAGCTTAGTAAGGTCCGGGACTCTTTTTCCGACCAATGAGCAGTTCTTC. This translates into CASSLVRSGTLFPTNEQFF. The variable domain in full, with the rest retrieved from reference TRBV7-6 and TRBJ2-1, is GAGVSQSPRYKVTKRGQDVALRCDPISGHVSLYWYRQALGQGPEFLTYFNYEAQQDKSGLPNDRFSAERPEGSISTLTIQRTEQRDSAMYRCASSLVRSGTLFPTNEQFFGPGTRLTVL.

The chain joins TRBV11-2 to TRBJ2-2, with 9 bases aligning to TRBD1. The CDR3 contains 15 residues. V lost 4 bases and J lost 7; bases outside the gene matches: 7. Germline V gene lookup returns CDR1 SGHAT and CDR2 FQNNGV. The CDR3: CASSSDRGTSGELFF. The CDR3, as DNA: TGTGCCAGCAGCTCCGACAGGGGGACGAGCGGGGAGCTGTTTTTT.

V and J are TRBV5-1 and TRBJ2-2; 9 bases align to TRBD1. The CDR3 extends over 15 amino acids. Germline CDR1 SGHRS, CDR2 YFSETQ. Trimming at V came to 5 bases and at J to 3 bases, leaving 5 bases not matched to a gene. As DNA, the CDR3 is TGCGCCAGCAGGGGGGGACAGGGCGACACCGGGGAGCTGTTTTTT. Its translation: CASRGGQGDTGELFF.

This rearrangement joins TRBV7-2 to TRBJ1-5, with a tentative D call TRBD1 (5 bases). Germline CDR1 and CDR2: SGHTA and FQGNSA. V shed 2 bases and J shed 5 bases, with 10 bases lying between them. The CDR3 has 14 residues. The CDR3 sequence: CASSLNWGDQPQHF. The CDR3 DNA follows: TGTGCCAGCAGCTTAAATTGGGGGGATCAGCCCCAGCATTTT.

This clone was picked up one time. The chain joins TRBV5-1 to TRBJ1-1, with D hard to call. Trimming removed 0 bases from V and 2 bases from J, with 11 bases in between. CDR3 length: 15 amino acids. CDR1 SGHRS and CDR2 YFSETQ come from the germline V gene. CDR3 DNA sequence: TGCGCCAGCAGCTTGGTTGGCAGTACAAACACTGAAGCTTTCTTT. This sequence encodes CASSLVGSTNTEAFF.

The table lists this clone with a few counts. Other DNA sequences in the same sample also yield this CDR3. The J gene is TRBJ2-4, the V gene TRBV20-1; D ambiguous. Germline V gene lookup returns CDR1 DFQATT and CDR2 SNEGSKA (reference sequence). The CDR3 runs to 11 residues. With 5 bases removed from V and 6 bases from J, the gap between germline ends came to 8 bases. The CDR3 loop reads CSAPTGNIQYF. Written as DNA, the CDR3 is TGCAGTGCTCCTACCGGAAACATTCAGTACTTC.

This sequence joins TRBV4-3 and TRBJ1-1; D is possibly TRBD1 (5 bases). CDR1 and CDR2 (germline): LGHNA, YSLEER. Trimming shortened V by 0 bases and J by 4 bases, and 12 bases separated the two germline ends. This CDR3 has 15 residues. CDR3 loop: CASSQDGQGGTEAFF. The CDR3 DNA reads TGCGCCAGCAGCCAAGATGGTCAGGGCGGCACTGAAGCTTTCTTT.

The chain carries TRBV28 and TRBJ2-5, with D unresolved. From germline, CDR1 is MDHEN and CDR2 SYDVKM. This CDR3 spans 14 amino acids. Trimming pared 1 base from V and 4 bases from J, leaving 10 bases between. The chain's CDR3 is CASSLSGSTETQYF. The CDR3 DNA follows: TGTGCCAGCAGTTTATCTGGTAGCACAGAGACCCAGTACTTC.

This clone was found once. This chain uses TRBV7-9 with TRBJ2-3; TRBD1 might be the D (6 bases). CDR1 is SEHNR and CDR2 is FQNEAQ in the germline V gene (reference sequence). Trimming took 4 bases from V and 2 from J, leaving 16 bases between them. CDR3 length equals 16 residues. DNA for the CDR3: TGTGCCAGCAGCTGGCCGCGCGGACAGTCCACAGATACGCAGTATTTT. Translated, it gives CASSWPRGQSTDTQYF.

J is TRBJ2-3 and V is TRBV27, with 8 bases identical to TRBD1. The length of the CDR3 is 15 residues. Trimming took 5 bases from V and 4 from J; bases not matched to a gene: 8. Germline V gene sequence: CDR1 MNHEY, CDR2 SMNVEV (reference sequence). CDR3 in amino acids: CASSLRGRPPDTQYF. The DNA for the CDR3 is TGTGCCAGCAGTCTCAGGGGGCGCCCCCCAGATACGCAGTATTTT.

Here the CDR3 reads CASSQDLDRGLGYTF. CDR3 bases: TGCGCCAGCAGCCAAGATCTAGACAGGGGACTTGGCTACACCTTC. V usage is TRBV4-3 and J usage is TRBJ1-2; 8 bases agree with TRBD1. This CDR3 has 15 amino acids. V lost 0 bases and J lost 7; bases outside the gene matches: 7. Germline V gene data show CDR1 as LGHNA and CDR2 as YSLEER.

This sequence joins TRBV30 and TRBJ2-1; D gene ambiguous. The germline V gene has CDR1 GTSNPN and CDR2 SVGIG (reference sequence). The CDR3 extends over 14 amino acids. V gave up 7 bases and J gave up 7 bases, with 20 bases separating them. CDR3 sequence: CASSTYVVENEQFF. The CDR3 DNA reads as TGTGCCTCCTCCACCTACGTAGTAGAGAATGAGCAGTTCTTC.

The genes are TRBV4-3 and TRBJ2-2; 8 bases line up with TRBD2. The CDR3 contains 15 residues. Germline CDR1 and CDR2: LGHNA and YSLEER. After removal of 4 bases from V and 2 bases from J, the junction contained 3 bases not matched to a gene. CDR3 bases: TGCGCCAGCAGCCTAAGGACTAGCAACACCGGGGAGCTGTTTTTT. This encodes CASSLRTSNTGELFF.

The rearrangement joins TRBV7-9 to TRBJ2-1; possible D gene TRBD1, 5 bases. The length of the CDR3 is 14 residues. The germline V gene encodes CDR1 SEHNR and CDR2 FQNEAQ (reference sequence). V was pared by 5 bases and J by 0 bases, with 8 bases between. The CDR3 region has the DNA TGTGCCAGCAGCCCAAGGGGCTCCTACAATGAGCAGTTCTTC. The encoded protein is CASSPRGSYNEQFF.

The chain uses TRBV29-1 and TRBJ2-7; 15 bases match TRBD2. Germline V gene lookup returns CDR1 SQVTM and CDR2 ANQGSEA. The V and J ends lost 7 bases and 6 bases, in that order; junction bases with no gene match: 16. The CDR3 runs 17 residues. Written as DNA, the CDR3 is TGCAGCGCTGTCCGGACTAGCGGGGGGGCACTTAAGAGCGAGCAGTACTTC. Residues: CSAVRTSGGALKSEQYF.

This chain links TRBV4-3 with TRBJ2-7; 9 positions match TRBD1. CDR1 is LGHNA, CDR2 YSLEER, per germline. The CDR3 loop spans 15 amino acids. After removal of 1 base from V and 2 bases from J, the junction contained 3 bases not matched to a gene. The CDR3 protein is CASSQGTGVTYEQYF. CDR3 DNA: TGCGCCAGCAGCCAAGGGACAGGGGTTACCTACGAGCAGTACTTC.

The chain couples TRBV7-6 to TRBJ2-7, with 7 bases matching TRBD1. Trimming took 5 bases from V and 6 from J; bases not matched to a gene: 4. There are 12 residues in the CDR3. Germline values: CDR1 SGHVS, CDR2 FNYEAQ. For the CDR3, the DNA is TGTGCCAGCAGCCCGACAGGGTTCGAGCAGTACTTC. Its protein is CASSPTGFEQYF.

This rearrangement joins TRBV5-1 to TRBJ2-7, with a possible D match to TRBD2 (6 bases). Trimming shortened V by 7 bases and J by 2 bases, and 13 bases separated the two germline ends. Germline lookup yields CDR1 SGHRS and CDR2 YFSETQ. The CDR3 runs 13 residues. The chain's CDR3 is CASGVAEAYEQYF. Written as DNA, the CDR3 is TGCGCCAGCGGAGTAGCGGAAGCCTACGAGCAGTACTTC.